The text below deals with one T cell receptor (beta chain). Its antigen is currently unknown. The data belong to a study of T cell repertoires in cytomegalovirus infection. Across the study: Selection of CMV epitopes for the study included recently identified HLA-C-restricted and well-studied HLA-B-restricted ones. Matching HLA type, along with CMV infection, was indicated by public TCR beta signatures.

TCRdb redid the calling of the reads with MiXCR, one entry per CDR3 protein. Of 450,000 to 650,000 distinct CDR3 sequences in the sample, roughly 43% were seen once. The germline gives CDR1 MNHNY, CDR2 SVGAGI (reference sequence). This CDR3 contains 15 residues. Losses at the gene ends were 2 bases for V and 9 bases for J; bases not matched to a gene: 8. Whole-study findings and limits: The cumulative frequency of public TCR beta families identified carriers of CMV plus the relevant HLA. It was HLA-C-restricted CMV-specific TCR beta clonotypes that dominated the response ex vivo.

This receptor was obtained from a human donor in good health (CMV status not recorded). Some clones in this sample may be carry-over from other donors' samples. Source: cultured PBMCs, taken from culture after CMV antigen stimulation. The chain uses TRBV6-6 and TRBJ2-1; 9 nucleotides align to TRBD2. CDR3 in amino acids: CASSYSLAGYGEQFF. In nucleotides, the CDR3 is TGTGCCAGCAGTTACAGCCTAGCGGGGTACGGTGAGCAGTTCTTC.